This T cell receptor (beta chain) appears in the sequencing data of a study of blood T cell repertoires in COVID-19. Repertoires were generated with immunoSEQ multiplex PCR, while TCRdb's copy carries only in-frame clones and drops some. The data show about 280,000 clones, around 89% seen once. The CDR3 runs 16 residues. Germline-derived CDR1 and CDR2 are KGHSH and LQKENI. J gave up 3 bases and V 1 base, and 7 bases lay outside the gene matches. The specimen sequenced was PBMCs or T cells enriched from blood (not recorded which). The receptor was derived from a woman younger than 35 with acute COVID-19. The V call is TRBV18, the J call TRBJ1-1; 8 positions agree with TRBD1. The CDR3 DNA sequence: TGTGCCAGCTCACCACAGCAGGGGGCGTTGGACACTGAAGCTTTCTTT. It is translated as CASSPQQGALDTEAFF.